Below, 12 T cell receptor beta chains from the same sample are listed, as sequenced in a study of human CD8 memory T cell subsets. Making the TCR beta libraries relied on UMI-labeled 5' RACE. Following a re-call of the 5' RACE reads, TCRdb has one entry per CDR3 protein and lacks DNA. The sample's table shows about 11,000 distinct CDR3 sequences. The specimen sequenced was CD8+ stem-like memory T cells (TSCM and TCM) sorted from PBMCs. Subset meaning: stem-like memory CD8 T cells (TSTEM), CCR7+ PD-1- TIGIT-. Every receptor here comes from a human donor in good health.

The chain recombines TRBV4-1 with TRBJ2-7; TCRdb reports TRBD1, a call that lacks DNA to check it against. Germline CDR1 MGHRA, CDR2 YSYEKL. This CDR3 is 16 amino acids long. The CDR3 region is CASSQSVGGHIYEQYF.

V and J are TRBV6-2 or TRBV6-3 and TRBJ1-2; TCRdb returns TRBD1, unconfirmable since there is no DNA. The CDR3 is made up of 14 amino acids. The germline CDR1 and CDR2 sequences are MNHEY and SVGEGT. This CDR3 reads CASSQARSGNGYTF.

The chain combines TRBV7-9 with TRBJ2-7; TCRdb selects TRBD1, and the lack of DNA leaves this call unchecked. The germline gives CDR1 SEHNR, CDR2 FQNEAQ (reference sequence). The CDR3 consists of 14 residues. The CDR3 is CASSLVGAGAEQYF.

This chain uses TRBV15 with TRBJ2-2. The length of the CDR3 is 14 residues. Germline-derived CDR1 and CDR2 are LNHNV and YYDKDF (reference sequence). This chain's CDR3 is CATSTTLYTGELFF.

This chain joins TRBV12-3 or TRBV12-4 and TRBJ1-4. This CDR3 contains 14 residues. This CDR3 reads CASSLTVLNEKLFF.

V is TRBV7-9 and J is TRBJ1-6. CDR1 SEHNR and CDR2 FQNEAQ come from the germline V gene (reference sequence). The CDR3 is 16 amino acids. The CDR3 protein is CASSLSILERNSPLHF. The full variable domain, completed using reference TRBV7-9 and TRBJ1-6, is DTGVSQNPRHKITKRGQNVTFRCDPISEHNRLYWYRQTLGQGPEFLTYFQNEAQLEKSRLLSDRFSAERPKGSFSTLEIQRTEQGDSAMYLCASSLSILERNSPLHFGNGTRLTVT.

This chain connects TRBV13 to TRBJ1-2; TCRdb's D gene call, TRBD1, goes unchecked for lack of DNA. The CDR3 is made up of 14 amino acids. Germline CDR1 reads PRHDT; CDR2 reads FYEKMQ (reference sequence). The CDR3 loop reads CASSVYSGVSGYTF.

This clonotype counts as medium-sized (0.01 to 0.1%) by frequency. V usage is TRBV28 and J usage is TRBJ2-1; TCRdb's assignment of TRBD1 cannot be checked, as there is no DNA. The germline CDR1 and CDR2 sequences are MDHEN and SYDVKM. This CDR3 region has 15 residues. The CDR3 region is CASSGSGEVYNEQFF.

This chain uses TRBV15 with TRBJ1-2; TCRdb selects TRBD1, and the lack of DNA leaves this call unchecked. This CDR3 is 14 amino acids long. Germline assignment: CDR1 LNHNV and CDR2 YYDKDF (reference sequence). CDR3 sequence: CATSTPVAGETYTF.

This chain links TRBV20-1 with TRBJ2-1; the D call from TCRdb, TRBD2, cannot be confirmed without DNA. CDR3 length: 12 amino acids. Germline CDR1 reads DFQATT; CDR2 reads SNEGSKA (reference sequence). CDR3 amino acids: CSASGSVKEQFF.

The chain combines TRBV7-9 with TRBJ2-1; absent DNA, TCRdb's TRBD2 call cannot be checked. Germline CDR1 and CDR2: SEHNR and FQNEAQ (reference sequence). The CDR3 length is 14 residues. The CDR3: CAIILARSGSEQFF.

This clonotype is deemed medium-sized by its frequency. This sequence joins TRBV6-5 and TRBJ2-5. Germline CDR1 MNHEY, CDR2 SVGAGI. The CDR3 covers 13 residues. The CDR3 region is CASSYNGQETQYF.